The 26 T cell receptor beta chains below all came from one sample that was sequenced in a study of shared clonotypes between healthy human individuals. Here immunoSEQ multiplex PCR was the method, and the copy in TCRdb shows in-frame clones only, minus some. Here the sample spans millions of clones, around 90% being singletons. The sequenced sample was naive CD4+ T cells sorted from blood. The subset denotes: CD45RA+ positively selected. The receptor source for this set is a man younger than 30 in good health.

V gene TRBV2 combines with J gene TRBJ1-1; D gene unclear. This CDR3 contains 13 residues. CDR1 and CDR2 from the germline V gene are SNHLY and FYNNEI. V was cut by 4 bases and J by 7 bases, with 13 bases left in between. For the CDR3, the DNA is TGTGCCAGCAGTGCTCTTGGATGGATTGAAGCTTTCTTT. As protein: CASSALGWIEAFF.

This chain links TRBV11-2 with TRBJ2-4, with 13 bases that match TRBD2. The CDR3 is 17 residues long. The V segment lost 0 bases and the J segment 8 bases; nucleotides outside the gene matches: 7. Germline CDR1 reads SGHAT; CDR2 reads FQNNGV. CDR3 nucleotides: TGTGCCAGCAGCTTAGACCGGACTAGCGGGGGTATAGACATTCAGTACTTC. It specifies CASSLDRTSGGIDIQYF. The variable domain in full, with the rest retrieved from reference TRBV11-2 and TRBJ2-4, is EAGVAQSPRYKIIEKRQSVAFWCNPISGHATLYWYQQILGQGPKLLIQFQNNGVVDDSQLPKDRFSAERLKGVDSTLKIQPAKLEDSAVYLCASSLDRTSGGIDIQYFGAGTRLSVL.

The genes are TRBV30 and TRBJ2-7, with TRBD2 identical over 10 bases. Germline-derived CDR1 and CDR2 are GTSNPN and SVGIG (reference sequence). The CDR3 is 14 residues long. J was trimmed by 6 bases and V by 0 bases; bases with no gene match: 5. CDR3 sequence: CAWSVGAGGLEQYF. The CDR3 DNA is TGTGCCTGGAGTGTCGGAGCGGGAGGGCTCGAGCAGTACTTC.

V usage is TRBV29-1 and J usage is TRBJ2-1, with a possible D match to TRBD1 (7 bases). The germline V gene has CDR1 SQVTM and CDR2 ANQGSEA. Trimming stripped 7 bases from V and 1 base from J, with 14 bases between. CDR3 length: 14 residues. CDR3 sequence: CSAGGGGSYNEQFF. Here the CDR3 DNA reads TGCAGCGCAGGAGGGGGCGGGTCCTACAATGAGCAGTTCTTC.

The gene calls are TRBV28 and TRBJ2-7, with 10 nucleotides matching TRBD2. Germline CDR1 reads MDHEN; CDR2 reads SYDVKM. Losses at the gene ends were 5 bases for V and 2 bases for J; bases not matched to a gene: 9. This CDR3 contains 16 residues. The CDR3 DNA sequence: TGTGCCAGCAGTCCTACGGGGCTAGCGGGGGCCTACGAGCAGTACTTC. Its translation is CASSPTGLAGAYEQYF.

This sequence joins TRBV2 and TRBJ1-2, with D possibly matching TRBD1 (5 bases). The CDR3 consists of 13 residues. Germline loops: CDR1 SNHLY, CDR2 FYNNEI. V was clipped by 5 bases and J by 2 bases, with 9 bases between them. The CDR3 region is CASSPTVNYGYTF. The DNA of the CDR3 is TGTGCCAGCAGTCCGACAGTGAACTATGGCTACACCTTC.

This clone was seen a handful of times. One end of the junction is discordant with germline, which a read error may explain. V gene TRBV30 combines with J gene TRBJ1-1; D gene ambiguous. Looked up from germline, CDR1 is GTSNPN and CDR2 is SVGIG (reference sequence). The CDR3 has 8 amino acids. Here the CDR3 DNA reads TGTGCCTGGAGTCCAACGGGTTTT. It yields the protein CAWSPTGF.

A remark on this clone: The sample contains more than one DNA sequence encoding this CDR3. This rearrangement joins TRBV5-1 to TRBJ1-1, with D uncertain. CDR1 is SGHRS, CDR2 YFSETQ, per germline. The V and J ends lost 1 base and 0 bases respectively, with 7 bases between them. This CDR3 region has 14 residues. CDR3 nucleotides: TGCGCCAGCAGCTTGTCTGGGTTGAACACTGAAGCTTTCTTT. Its translation: CASSLSGLNTEAFF.

The V and J genes are TRBV19 and TRBJ1-4; no reliable D call. Trimming took off 8 bases at V and 0 bases at J, with 10 bases between the two ends. CDR1 is LNHDA, CDR2 SQIVND, per germline (reference sequence). This CDR3 has 14 residues. Here the CDR3 DNA reads TGTGCCAGTGGGTGGACGGCAACTAATGAAAAACTGTTTTTT. Translating gives CASGWTATNEKLFF. Based on the CDR3 plus reference TRBV19 and TRBJ1-4, the full variable domain is DGGITQSPKYLFRKEGQNVTLSCEQNLNHDAMYWYRQDPGQGLRLIYYSQIVNDFQKGDIAEGYSVSREKKESFPLTVTSAQKNPTAFYLCASGWTATNEKLFFGSGTQLSVL.

Concerning this clone: Compared with germline, one end of the junction differs, possibly owing to a read error. The genes are TRBV6-4 and TRBJ2-7; a weak D match, TRBD2 (6 bases). Germline lookup yields CDR1 MRHNA and CDR2 SNTAGT. This CDR3 contains 16 residues. The CDR3 coding sequence is TGTGCCAGCAGTGACTCCCTCCGGCTCGTAGTAGAGGGGAGGAACTTC. Translation: CASSDSLRLVVEGRNF.

A remark on this clone: Other DNA sequences in this specimen translate into the identical CDR3. The chain employs TRBV5-8 and TRBJ1-5, with 8 bases matching TRBD1. Germline V gene sequence: CDR1 SGHTS, CDR2 YDEGEE. The V gene end was trimmed by 4 bases and the J gene end by 2 bases; junction bases not matched to a gene: 2. The CDR3 runs 14 residues. CDR3 sequence reads: CASSQGQGNQPQHF. The CDR3 DNA reads as TGTGCCAGCAGCCAGGGACAGGGCAATCAGCCCCAGCATTTT.

This clone was counted a single time. This chain links TRBV19 with TRBJ2-4; TRBD1 agrees at 12 bases. The CDR3 covers 15 residues. V trimming: 7 bases; J trimming: 7 bases; junction bases outside the gene matches: 8. Germline CDR1 LNHDA, CDR2 SQIVND (reference sequence). CDR3: CASTIRDRGRNIQYF. The CDR3 DNA follows: TGTGCCAGTACTATCCGGGACAGGGGGCGGAACATTCAGTACTTC.

The V and J genes are TRBV6-5 and TRBJ2-7; 9 bases agree with TRBD1. Germline values: CDR1 MNHEY, CDR2 SVGAGI. V shed 5 bases and J 8 bases; nucleotides not matched to a gene: 10. The CDR3 sequence is 14 residues long. The CDR3 nucleotides are TGTGCCAGCAGTACGAACTCGGGACAGGGTAAGCAGTACTTC. This gives the protein CASSTNSGQGKQYF.

On this clone itself: Other DNA sequences in this sample translate to the same CDR3. The rearrangement links TRBV9 to TRBJ2-1; 7 bases are a match to TRBD2. CDR1 and CDR2 from the germline V gene are SGDLS and YYNGEE. The V segment lost 0 bases and the J segment 5 bases; nucleotides outside the gene matches: 8. The CDR3 is made up of 16 amino acids. The CDR3 nucleotides read TGTGCCAGCAGCGTAGGGGCGGGGGTCTCGAACAATGAGCAGTTCTTC. As protein: CASSVGAGVSNNEQFF.

The rearrangement uses TRBV27 and TRBJ2-7; unclear D gene. Trimming left V 8 bases short and J 4 bases short, with 21 bases between. Germline assignment: CDR1 MNHEY and CDR2 SMNVEV (reference sequence). The CDR3 spans 15 residues. The CDR3 protein is CASSFIQVPLYEQYF. The CDR3 coding sequence is TGTGCCAGCTCGTTTATCCAAGTCCCCCTTTACGAGCAGTACTTC.

This clone was recorded a few times. The chain carries TRBV10-3 and TRBJ1-2; D is unclear. V lost 7 bases to trimming and J lost 8 bases, with 11 bases between them. The CDR3 runs to 11 residues. CDR1 is ENHRY, CDR2 SYGVKD, per germline. The CDR3 is CAIMRGEGYTF. CDR3 DNA sequence: TGTGCCATCATGCGTGGGGAAGGCTACACCTTC.

The rearrangement links TRBV11-2 to TRBJ2-1; the match to TRBD2 covers 14 bases. The CDR3 runs 16 residues. Germline CDR1 and CDR2: SGHAT and FQNNGV. The J segment lost 4 bases and the V segment lost 6 bases, leaving 5 bases of the junction unmatched. CDR3 amino acids: CASRRLAGGIYNEQFF. The CDR3 bases are TGTGCCAGCAGAAGACTAGCGGGAGGGATTTACAATGAGCAGTTCTTC.

The genes are TRBV7-3 and TRBJ2-1; 14 bases are a match to TRBD2. The ends lost 2 bases at V and 16 bases at J; junction bases unmatched: 7. This CDR3 is 14 amino acids long. Germline values: CDR1 SGHTA, CDR2 FQGTGA. CDR3 nucleotide sequence: TGTGCCAGCAGCTTAGGACTAGCGGGGGGCCCCACATTCTTC. Protein sequence: CASSLGLAGGPTFF.

This clone has just one count. V is TRBV19 and J is TRBJ1-5; a possible D gene is TRBD1 (6 bases). Germline CDR1 reads LNHDA; CDR2 reads SQIVND (reference sequence). V lost 5 bases to trimming and J lost 2 bases, with 16 bases between them. The CDR3 is made up of 16 amino acids. The CDR3 here is CASSLRTGNGNQPQHF. The CDR3 region has the DNA TGTGCCAGTAGTTTACGCACAGGGAATGGCAATCAGCCCCAGCATTTT.

The genes are TRBV4-1 and TRBJ2-6; D uncertain. V lost 4 bases and J 2 bases, leaving 3 bases between the germline ends. The CDR3 runs to 13 residues. Germline lookup yields CDR1 MGHRA and CDR2 YSYEKL. CDR3 in amino acids: CASSLTGANVLTF. DNA for the CDR3: TGCGCCAGCAGCCTTACTGGGGCCAACGTCCTGACTTTC.

This clone was seen a single time. This chain joins TRBV28 and TRBJ1-4, with TRBD1 identical over 9 bases. Germline V gene sequence: CDR1 MDHEN, CDR2 SYDVKM. This CDR3 is 16 amino acids long. Losses at the gene ends were 4 bases for V and 4 bases for J; bases not matched to a gene: 7. CDR3 sequence: CASSSRQGVGNEKLFF. The CDR3 nucleotides read TGTGCCAGCAGTTCAAGACAGGGGGTTGGTAATGAAAAACTGTTTTTT.

This clone was observed once. This rearrangement joins TRBV25-1 to TRBJ2-7; TRBD1 might be the D (5 bases). V was pared by 3 bases and J by 1 base, with 13 bases between. CDR3 length: 15 residues. The germline V gene encodes CDR1 MGHDK and CDR2 SYGVNS. CDR3 amino acids: CASSDSGPTSYEQYF. DNA of the CDR3: TGTGCCAGCAGTGATTCAGGGCCTACGTCCTACGAGCAGTACTTC.

The chain employs TRBV12-5 and TRBJ2-6; D unclear. Germline CDR1 LGHNT, CDR2 FRNRAP. Trimming removed 3 bases from V and 0 bases from J, with 3 bases in between. The CDR3 is 14 amino acids. The CDR3 bases are TGTGCTAGTGGTTTAAGCTCTGGGGCCAACGTCCTGACTTTC. Translating it yields CASGLSSGANVLTF.

Points on this clone: Other nucleotide sequences in the sample specify the same CDR3. The V and J genes are TRBV7-9 and TRBJ1-1, with D uncertain. Trimming took off 2 bases at V and 5 bases at J, with 9 bases between the two ends. CDR3 length: 13 residues. CDR1 SEHNR and CDR2 FQNEAQ come from the germline V gene (reference sequence). Here the CDR3 reads CASSLLGGTEAFF. As DNA, the CDR3 is TGTGCCAGCAGCTTATTAGGTGGGACTGAAGCTTTCTTT.

CDR3 DNA sequence: TGTGCCAGCAGACAGGGAACAACTGGGGCCAACGTCCTGACTTTC. Residues: CASRQGTTGANVLTF. J is TRBJ2-6 and V is TRBV6-5, with D possibly TRBD1 on 6 matching bases. From germline, CDR1 is MNHEY and CDR2 SVGAGI. The CDR3 runs 15 residues. V gave up 6 bases and J gave up 2 bases, with 11 bases separating them.

The rearrangement joins TRBV6-5 to TRBJ2-7; D ambiguous. The V and J ends lost 0 bases and 0 bases respectively, with 9 bases between them. The CDR3 has 15 amino acids. CDR1 MNHEY and CDR2 SVGAGI come from the germline V gene. CDR3 sequence (DNA): TGTGCCAGCAGTTACTCGAGTGATAGCTCCTACGAGCAGTACTTC. Its translation is CASSYSSDSSYEQYF.